Detailed here is one T cell receptor (beta chain). Its antigen has not been determined. Base-call qualities are not available, and no considerably larger clone is one nucleotide away. The germline V gene (reference sequence) gives CDR1 as SEHNR and CDR2 as FQNEAQ. From its cysteine to its phenylalanine, the CDR3 spans 17 amino acids. Just CDR3 DNA is preserved here, 51 bases in frame from base 1. V is cut by 0 bases and J by 0 bases, and the space between the germline ends is 15 bases. A cohort of about 30 patients with locally advanced or metastatic urothelial carcinoma, treated at Memorial Sloan Kettering on a trial protocol, was included. Peripheral blood mononuclear cells were collected from each patient pretreatment and during treatment, giving between 1 and 8 total time points per patient. The Qiagen DNeasy Blood extraction kit was used to purify genomic DNA from total PBMCs and from tumor samples. PBMCs were collected pretreatment and during treatment and were isolated and stored as previously described.

The sample originates from a study of PD-L1 blockade in urothelial cancer (dated by TCRdb to 2017 to 2019). Concerning the study at large: Therapy was started around 2014 for all patients, and atezolizumab 1,200 mg was administered intravenously every 3 weeks. An ECOG performance status of 0 or 1 was recorded for the patients, and 0 to 3 prior chemotherapy regimens had been received by the patients. Approximately 29 patients had pretreatment blood TCR-seq, some 24 had at least one posttreatment blood collection, and some 24 had tumor TCR-seq. An exploratory multi-omic analysis was conducted of the somatic, immune and clinical correlates of response to PD-L1 blockade with atezolizumab in urothelial cancer. About nine tenths of the roughly 29 patients were males with bladder-origin urothelial cancer, and about 60% of the roughly 29 reported a prior smoking history. Durable clinical benefit meant progression-free survival longer than 6 months, and TCR features were also tested against progression-free and overall survival. Blood samples gave median yields of about 150,000 T cells and over 80,000 unique TCRs, along with a median clonality of 0.080. Blood samples were analyzed at two time points: 3 weeks after treatment start (second dose) and 6 weeks after treatment start. In the same patients, pretreatment tumors underwent whole exome sequencing and RNA sequencing in addition to TCR sequencing. Pretreatment tumor samples and matched peripheral blood, collected serially before and after atezolizumab treatment, underwent TCR sequencing. Durable clinical benefit was achieved by nine patients but not by the remaining 20. Overall study outcomes, separate from this receptor: Patients with durable benefit showed greater expansion of tumor-associated TCR clones in peripheral blood 3 weeks after starting treatment (n ≈ 20, p = 0.022). A pretreatment peripheral blood TCR clonality below the median was linked to improved progression-free and overall survival. Because of the small sample size (n ≈ 28) and the many exploratory analyses performed, the results are intended to be regarded as hypothesis-generating.

Synthetic TCR analog templates were spiked into each PCR so that absolute template abundance could be estimated from read counts. Using the immunoSEQ assay, TCRbeta CDR3 regions were amplified from genomic DNA with bias-controlled V and J gene primers. Sequencing of rearranged TCRbeta segments was performed at approximately 20X coverage. Per the original workflow: Clustering was used to correct sequencing errors, and CDR3s were annotated against IMGT to assign V, D and J genes. Downstream analyses used only productive TCRbeta rearrangements, leaving out any out-of-frame or stop-codon sequences. Clonality was calculated as one minus the Shannon entropy normalized by the log of the number of unique productive sequences. Clones differing between time points or between blood and tumor were identified by Fisher's exact test with Benjamini-Hochberg correction at adjusted p below 0.01. TCRdb limited this immuneACCESS table to in-frame rearrangements with V and J called. A share of clones is missing; checked studies link under half to unresolved V genes, and the rest is unexplained. V and J calls and clone size are those listed in that table; D and trimming were worked out from the DNA. Across this sample there are about 71,000 clones, with approximately 88% seen only once. The ten top clones hold 3.4% of the sample.

This clonotype was obtained from a man aged 55 to 70 with urothelial cancer. Sample: PBMCs, taken around atezolizumab (anti-PD-L1) treatment. The V gene is TRBV7-9 and the J gene is TRBJ2-7; TRBD1 is a possible D gene, resting on 5 matching bases. The sequenced DNA is TGTGCCAGCAGCTTAGCGGGCAGGGTCGGAAGCTCCTACGAGCAGTACTTC. Translated, this gives CASSLAGRVGSSYEQYF.